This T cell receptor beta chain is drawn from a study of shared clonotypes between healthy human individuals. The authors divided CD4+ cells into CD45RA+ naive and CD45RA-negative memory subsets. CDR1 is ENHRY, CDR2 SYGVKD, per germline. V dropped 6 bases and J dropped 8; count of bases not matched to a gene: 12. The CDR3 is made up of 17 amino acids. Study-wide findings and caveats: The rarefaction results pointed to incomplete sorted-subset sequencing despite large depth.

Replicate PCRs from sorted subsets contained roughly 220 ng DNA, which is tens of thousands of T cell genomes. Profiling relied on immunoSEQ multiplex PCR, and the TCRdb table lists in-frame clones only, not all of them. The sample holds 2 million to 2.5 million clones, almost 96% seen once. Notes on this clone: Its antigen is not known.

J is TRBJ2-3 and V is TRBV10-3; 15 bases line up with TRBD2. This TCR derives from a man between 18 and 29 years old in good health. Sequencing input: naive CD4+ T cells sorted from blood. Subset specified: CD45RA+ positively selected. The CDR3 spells CAISFQGLAGGGGTQYF. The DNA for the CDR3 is TGTGCCATCAGCTTTCAGGGACTAGCGGGGGGCGGGGGTACGCAGTATTTT.